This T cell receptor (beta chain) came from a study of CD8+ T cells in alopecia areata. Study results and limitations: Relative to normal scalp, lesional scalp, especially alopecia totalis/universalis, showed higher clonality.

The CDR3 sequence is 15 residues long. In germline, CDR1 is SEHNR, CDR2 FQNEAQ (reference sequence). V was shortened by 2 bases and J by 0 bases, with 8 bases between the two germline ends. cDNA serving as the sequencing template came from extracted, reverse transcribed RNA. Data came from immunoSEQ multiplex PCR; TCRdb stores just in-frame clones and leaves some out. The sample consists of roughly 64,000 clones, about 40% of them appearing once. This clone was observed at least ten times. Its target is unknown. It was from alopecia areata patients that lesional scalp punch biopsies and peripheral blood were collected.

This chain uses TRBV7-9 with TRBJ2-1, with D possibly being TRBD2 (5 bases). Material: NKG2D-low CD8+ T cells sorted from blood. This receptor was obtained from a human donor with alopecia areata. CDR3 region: CASSLRGSSYNEQFF. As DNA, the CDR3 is TGTGCCAGCAGCTTAAGAGGGAGCTCCTACAATGAGCAGTTCTTC. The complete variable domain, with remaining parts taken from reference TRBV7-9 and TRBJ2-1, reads DTGVSQNPRHKITKRGQNVTFRCDPISEHNRLYWYRQTLGQGPEFLTYFQNEAQLEKSRLLSDRFSAERPKGSFSTLEIQRTEQGDSAMYLCASSLRGSSYNEQFFGPGTRLTVL.